This passage covers 19 T cell receptor beta chains from one sample sequenced in a study of technical replicates of blood from four donors. Produced via immunoSEQ multiplex PCR; TCRdb's table is partial and in-frame only. The sample consists of about 85,000 clones, approximately 94% of them appearing once. What was sequenced was T cells isolated from PBMCs. The origin of the receptors is a human donor in good health.

In DNA form, the CDR3 reads TGTGCCAGTAGTATGGAGCGGACTAGCGGGATGAATGAGCAGTTCTTC. It encodes CASSMERTSGMNEQFF. The chain couples TRBV19 to TRBJ2-1; 12 bases align to TRBD2. The CDR3 has 16 residues. V trimming: 3 bases; J trimming: 7 bases; junction bases outside the gene matches: 7. Germline-derived CDR1 and CDR2 are LNHDA and SQIVND (reference sequence). The full variable domain, completed using reference TRBV19 and TRBJ2-1, is DGGITQSPKYLFRKEGQNVTLSCEQNLNHDAMYWYRQDPGQGLRLIYYSQIVNDFQKGDIAEGYSVSREKKESFPLTVTSAQKNPTAFYLCASSMERTSGMNEQFFGPGTRLTVL.

The chain links TRBV6-1 to TRBJ2-1; TRBD2 matches 15 bases. This CDR3 is built from 18 residues. V lost 2 bases and J lost 9; bases outside the gene matches: 11. The germline V gene encodes CDR1 MNHNS and CDR2 SASEGT. The CDR3 spells CASSELPGLAGGWSEQFF. CDR3 nucleotide sequence: TGTGCCAGCAGTGAATTACCGGGACTAGCGGGAGGATGGAGTGAGCAGTTCTTC.

V gene TRBV18 combines with J gene TRBJ2-5; D unresolved. CDR1 is KGHSH and CDR2 is LQKENI in the germline V gene. Trimming left V 6 bases short and J 1 base short, with 18 bases between. CDR3 length: 16 residues. In DNA, the CDR3 is TGTGCCAGCTCGCCTGCTGCTGACAACATCCAAGAGACCCAGTACTTC. This sequence encodes CASSPAADNIQETQYF.

This sequence joins TRBV7-6 and TRBJ1-1, with D maybe TRBD1 (5 bases). V was trimmed by 1 base and J by 1 base, leaving 7 bases between them. CDR1 and CDR2 (germline): SGHVS, FNYEAQ. The CDR3 spans 14 residues. Here the CDR3 reads CASSLGGSNTEAFF. The CDR3 DNA reads as TGTGCCAGCAGCTTAGGGGGCTCGAACACTGAAGCTTTCTTT.

V and J are TRBV19 and TRBJ1-2, with TRBD1 as a possible D gene (5 bases). The CDR3 is made up of 15 amino acids. CDR1 LNHDA and CDR2 SQIVND come from the germline V gene (reference sequence). V shed 4 bases and J shed 2 bases, with 14 bases lying between them. The CDR3 DNA follows: TGTGCCAGTAGTAGGGGGGGACTTTTAAACTATGGCTACACCTTC. It yields the protein CASSRGGLLNYGYTF. The full variable domain, completed using reference TRBV19 and TRBJ1-2, is DGGITQSPKYLFRKEGQNVTLSCEQNLNHDAMYWYRQDPGQGLRLIYYSQIVNDFQKGDIAEGYSVSREKKESFPLTVTSAQKNPTAFYLCASSRGGLLNYGYTFGSGTRLTVV.

V gene TRBV7-3 combines with J gene TRBJ2-1, with a tentative D call TRBD2 (5 bases). There are 15 residues in the CDR3. Between the trimmed V and J ends, which lost 10 bases and 1 base, there was a span of 17 bases. CDR1 and CDR2 from the germline V gene are SGHTA and FQGTGA. CDR3 sequence (DNA): TGTGCCACCTCCCAGAGGGTGGAGTCCTACAATGAGCAGTTCTTC. This encodes CATSQRVESYNEQFF.

The V and J genes are TRBV30 and TRBJ2-1; D gene ambiguous. Per the germline V gene, CDR1 is GTSNPN and CDR2 is SVGIG (reference sequence). The CDR3 contains 12 residues. Trimming removed 2 bases from V and 3 bases from J, with 5 bases in between. The CDR3 nucleotides are TGTGCCTGGAGTCAGCGCTACAATGAGCAGTTCTTC. This gives the protein CAWSQRYNEQFF. Full variable domain (outside the CDR3, taken from reference TRBV30 and TRBJ2-1): SQTIHQWPATLVQPVGSPLSLECTVEGTSNPNLYWYRQAAGRGLQLLFYSVGIGQISSEVPQNLSASRPQDRQFILSSKKLLLSDSGFYLCAWSQRYNEQFFGPGTRLTVL.

This clone appeared once. The chain couples TRBV6-7 to TRBJ2-7; D not certain. Being an ORF, TRBV6-7 has a function that is uncertain. V was clipped by 5 bases and J by 4 bases, with 30 bases between them. The CDR3 contains 19 residues. CDR3 DNA: TGTGCCAGCAGTAAAAAATCCCACGAATTCCCTACCTACGGGTACGAGCAGTACTTC. It codes for CASSKKSHEFPTYGYEQYF.

V usage is TRBV5-4 and J usage is TRBJ1-2; no reliable D call. The CDR3 is made up of 14 amino acids. Looked up from germline, CDR1 is SGHNT and CDR2 is YYREEE (reference sequence). Trimming took 4 bases from V and 3 from J, leaving 13 bases between them. Here the CDR3 reads CASSRTVVDYGYTF. For the CDR3, the DNA is TGTGCCAGCAGCCGAACAGTAGTGGACTATGGCTACACCTTC.

The V gene is TRBV5-1, the J gene TRBJ2-7; 8 bases map to TRBD1. CDR3 length: 15 residues. V lost 2 bases, J lost 5 bases, and 9 bases stayed unmatched. From germline, CDR1 is SGHRS and CDR2 YFSETQ. CDR3 protein: CASSLMTGEGHEQYF. CDR3 DNA sequence: TGCGCCAGCAGCTTAATGACAGGGGAAGGCCACGAGCAGTACTTC.

The chain has TRBV5-1 and TRBJ2-7; TRBD2 matches 8 bases. V was clipped by 0 bases and J by 1 base; unmatched bases: 3. The CDR3 length is 15 residues. Per germline, CDR1 SGHRS and CDR2 YFSETQ. The CDR3 region has the DNA TGCGCCAGCAGCTTGGTATTAGCGGGGTCCTACGAGCAGTACTTC. This translates into CASSLVLAGSYEQYF.

This clone was seen only a few times. The chain uses TRBV4-2 and TRBJ2-3, with 11 bases aligning to TRBD2. This CDR3 is built from 19 residues. From germline, CDR1 is LGHNA and CDR2 YNFKEQ. V dropped 0 bases and J dropped 3; count of bases not matched to a gene: 11. The CDR3 protein is CASSQDPLAGGGSTDTQYF. CDR3 DNA sequence: TGTGCCAGCAGCCAAGATCCCCTAGCGGGAGGTGGATCAACAGATACGCAGTATTTT.

The chain is built from TRBV27 and TRBJ2-7, with TRBD2 matching over 8 bases. Losses at the gene ends were 3 bases for V and 2 bases for J; bases not matched to a gene: 3. Germline V lookup: CDR1 MNHEY, CDR2 SMNVEV (reference sequence). The CDR3 spans 14 residues. As DNA, the CDR3 is TGTGCCAGCAGTTTGTCTAGCGGGCCCTACGAGCAGTACTTC. Amino acid sequence: CASSLSSGPYEQYF.

The chain combines TRBV10-3 with TRBJ2-1; 8 bases match TRBD2. Germline-derived CDR1 and CDR2 are ENHRY and SYGVKD. CDR3 length equals 15 residues. The junction had 8 bases not matched to a gene; V was cut back by 2 bases and J by 8 bases. CDR3 residues: CAISEPPGLVDEQFF. The CDR3 bases are TGTGCCATCAGTGAGCCGCCGGGACTAGTCGATGAGCAGTTCTTC.

This clone was observed a single time. The genes are TRBV7-9 and TRBJ2-5; TRBD1 aligns across 7 bases. The CDR3 spans 13 residues. V was clipped by 6 bases and J by 2 bases; unmatched bases: 3. Germline V gives CDR1 SEHNR, CDR2 FQNEAQ (reference sequence). DNA for the CDR3: TGTGCCAGCAGGGGACAGCCTCAAGAGACCCAGTACTTC. Its translation is CASRGQPQETQYF.

This chain connects TRBV7-2 to TRBJ2-1; 8 bases fit TRBD1. V trimming: 4 bases; J trimming: 11 bases; junction bases outside the gene matches: 16. Germline values: CDR1 SGHTA, CDR2 FQGNSA. The CDR3 is 16 amino acids. For the CDR3, the DNA is TGTGCCAGCAGCTGGCTAACCGGGACAGGCGGCCTTAAGCAGTTCTTC. Translation gives CASSWLTGTGGLKQFF.

This clone occurred a few times. The genes are TRBV6-6 and TRBJ1-1; possible D gene TRBD1, 6 bases. The CDR3 loop spans 14 amino acids. CDR1 and CDR2 from the germline V gene are MNHNY and SVGAGI (reference sequence). V shed 4 bases and J shed 7 bases, with 16 bases lying between them. The CDR3 nucleotides read TGTGCCAGCAGTTTTGGACAGATGGTAGATGAAGCTTTCTTT. Translated, it gives CASSFGQMVDEAFF.

The chain links TRBV2 to TRBJ2-5, with TRBD2 matching 9 bases. The CDR3 sequence is 13 residues long. Unmatched junction bases numbered 5, after V lost 7 bases and J lost 5 bases. Germline assignment: CDR1 SNHLY and CDR2 FYNNEI. CDR3 protein: CASTTSGRETQYF. The CDR3 nucleotides are TGTGCCAGCACGACTAGCGGCAGGGAGACCCAGTACTTC.

The chain recombines TRBV5-4 with TRBJ2-2; D unclear. V lost 3 bases and J 4 bases, leaving 4 bases between the germline ends. Germline CDR1 and CDR2: SGHNT and YYREEE (reference sequence). The CDR3 totals 12 residues. For the CDR3, the DNA is TGTGCCAGCAGCTCAGGCACCGGGGAGCTGTTTTTT. Translating gives CASSSGTGELFF.